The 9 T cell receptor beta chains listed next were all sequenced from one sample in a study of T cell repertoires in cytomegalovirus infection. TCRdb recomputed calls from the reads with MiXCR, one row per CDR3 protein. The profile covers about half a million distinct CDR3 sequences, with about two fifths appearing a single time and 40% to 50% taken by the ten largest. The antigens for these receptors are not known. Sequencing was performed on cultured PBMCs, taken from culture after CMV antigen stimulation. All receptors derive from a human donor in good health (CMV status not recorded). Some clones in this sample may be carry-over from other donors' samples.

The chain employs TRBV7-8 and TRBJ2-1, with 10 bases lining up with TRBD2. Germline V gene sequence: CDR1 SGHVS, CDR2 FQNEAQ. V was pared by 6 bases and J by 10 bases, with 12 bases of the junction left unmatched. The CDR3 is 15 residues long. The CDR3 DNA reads TGTGCCAGCAGACCGGGACTAGCGTTGCGCGGAGAGCAGTTCTTC. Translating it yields CASRPGLALRGEQFF.

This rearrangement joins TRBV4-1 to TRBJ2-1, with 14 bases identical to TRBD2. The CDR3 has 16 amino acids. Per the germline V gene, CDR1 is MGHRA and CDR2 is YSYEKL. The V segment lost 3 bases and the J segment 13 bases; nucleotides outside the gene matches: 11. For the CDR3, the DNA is TGCGCCAGCAGCCATAGGCCGGGACTAGCGGGAGTGATCCAGTTCTTC. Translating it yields CASSHRPGLAGVIQFF.

The CDR3 loop is CASSPMARAEAFF. The DNA for the CDR3 is TGTGCCAGCAGCCCAATGGCCAGGGCCGAAGCTTTCTTT. This chain connects TRBV7-8 to TRBJ1-1; D is possibly TRBD1 (5 bases). Trimming cost V 5 bases and J 8 bases, with 15 bases left between them. The CDR3 loop spans 13 amino acids. Germline V CDR1 and CDR2: SGHVS, FQNEAQ.

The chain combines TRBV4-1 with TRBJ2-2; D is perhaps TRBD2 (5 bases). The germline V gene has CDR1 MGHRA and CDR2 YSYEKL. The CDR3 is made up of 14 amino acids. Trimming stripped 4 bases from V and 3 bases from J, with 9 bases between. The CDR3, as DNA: TGCGCCAGCAGCCCCGGGCGGGACACCGGGGAGCTGTTTTTT. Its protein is CASSPGRDTGELFF.

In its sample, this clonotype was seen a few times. In DNA form, the CDR3 reads TGTGCCGGGAGGACAGGGAGTTACATTCAGTACTTC. Translated, it gives CAGRTGSYIQYF. The V and J genes are TRBV6-8 and TRBJ2-4; 8 nucleotides match TRBD1. V lost 11 bases to trimming and J lost 8 bases; unmatched junction nucleotides: 8. Per the germline V gene, CDR1 is MNHGY and CDR2 is SAAAGT. This CDR3 is 12 amino acids long.

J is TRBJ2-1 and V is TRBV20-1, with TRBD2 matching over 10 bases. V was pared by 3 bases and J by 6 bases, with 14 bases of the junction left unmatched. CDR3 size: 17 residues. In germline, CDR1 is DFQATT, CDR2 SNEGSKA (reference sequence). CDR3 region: CSASGVGERGGFNEQFF. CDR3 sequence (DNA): TGCAGTGCTAGTGGCGTTGGAGAGCGGGGGGGTTTCAATGAGCAGTTCTTC.

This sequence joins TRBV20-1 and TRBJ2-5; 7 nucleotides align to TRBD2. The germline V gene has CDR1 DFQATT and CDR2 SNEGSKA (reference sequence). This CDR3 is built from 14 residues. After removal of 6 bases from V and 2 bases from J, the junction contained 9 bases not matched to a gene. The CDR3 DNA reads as TGCAGTGCGCGAGAGGGAGCGGGACAAGAGACCCAGTACTTC. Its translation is CSAREGAGQETQYF.

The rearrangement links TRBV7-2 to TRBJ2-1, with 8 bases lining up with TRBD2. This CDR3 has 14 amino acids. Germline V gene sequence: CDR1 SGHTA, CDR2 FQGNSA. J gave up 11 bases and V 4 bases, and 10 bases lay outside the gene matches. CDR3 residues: CASSSILSGMKQFF. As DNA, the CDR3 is TGTGCCAGCAGCTCCATCCTTAGCGGGATGAAGCAGTTCTTC.

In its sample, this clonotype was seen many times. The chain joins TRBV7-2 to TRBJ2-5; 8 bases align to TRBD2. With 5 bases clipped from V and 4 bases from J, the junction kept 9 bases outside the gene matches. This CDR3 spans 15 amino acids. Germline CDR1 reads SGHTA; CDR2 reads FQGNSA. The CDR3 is CASSPNGGGTETQYF. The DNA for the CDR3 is TGTGCCAGCAGCCCCAACGGGGGGGGCACAGAGACCCAGTACTTC.